The 12 T cell receptor beta chains in this list originate from one sample, sequenced in a study of cytomegalovirus exposure and HLA in healthy donors. The data were produced by immunoSEQ multiplex PCR, yet TCRdb's version contains in-frame clones alone and is incomplete. The sample holds 130,000 or so clones, 80% to 90% seen once. Material: PBMCs. Receptors originate from a woman in her late teens or twenties in good health and CMV-seronegative.

This chain joins TRBV5-4 and TRBJ2-7, with a weak D call TRBD1 (5 bases). This CDR3 is 15 amino acids long. The germline V gene has CDR1 SGHNT and CDR2 YYREEE (reference sequence). V was shortened by 0 bases and J by 1 base, with 11 bases between the two germline ends. The CDR3 reads CASSLGQYNSYEQYF. In nucleotides, the CDR3 is TGTGCCAGCAGCTTGGGACAGTACAATTCCTACGAGCAGTACTTC. Looking up the rest from reference TRBV5-4 and TRBJ2-7 gives the full variable domain: ETGVTQSPTHLIKTRGQQVTLRCSSQSGHNTVSWYQQALGQGPQFIFQYYREEENGRGNFPPRFSGLQFPNYSSELNVNALELDDSALYLCASSLGQYNSYEQYFGPGTRLTVT.

This chain uses TRBV2 with TRBJ2-4, with 7 nucleotides matching TRBD1. The CDR3 spans 16 residues. After removal of 1 base from V and 0 bases from J, the junction contained 3 bases not matched to a gene. The germline V gene has CDR1 SNHLY and CDR2 FYNNEI. CDR3 nucleotide sequence: TGTGCCAGCAGTGAAGTGGGACAGCTAGCCAAAAACATTCAGTACTTC. It encodes CASSEVGQLAKNIQYF.

The V and J genes are TRBV12-5 and TRBJ2-5, with D possibly TRBD1 on 5 matching bases. CDR1 is LGHNT, CDR2 FRNRAP, per germline. The length of the CDR3 is 14 residues. The germline V and J ends were trimmed by 5 bases and 2 bases, with 12 bases remaining between them. The DNA of the CDR3 is TGTGCTAGTGGTCAAGGACAAGCACAAGAGACCCAGTACTTC. Its protein is CASGQGQAQETQYF.

J is TRBJ1-5 and V is TRBV4-3; D may be TRBD1 (6 bases). This CDR3 spans 18 amino acids. Germline V lookup: CDR1 LGHNA, CDR2 YSLEER. V dropped 3 bases and J dropped 0 bases, with 18 bases sitting between them. CDR3 amino acids: CASSQDLRGINSNQPQHF. The DNA for the CDR3 is TGCGCCAGCAGCCAGGATCTTAGGGGGATCAATAGCAATCAGCCCCAGCATTTT.

The chain is built from TRBV28 and TRBJ1-2, with D possibly being TRBD1 (6 bases). V was trimmed by 2 bases and J by 0 bases, leaving 16 bases between them. This CDR3 is built from 17 residues. Germline CDR1 MDHEN, CDR2 SYDVKM. Written as DNA, the CDR3 is TGTGCCAGCAGTTTAAGCCCCCTCTGGACAGCTAACTATGGCTACACCTTC. It codes for CASSLSPLWTANYGYTF.

The CDR3 coding sequence is TGTGCCAGCAGTCTTAATTCACCCCTCCACTTT. Amino acid sequence: CASSLNSPLHF. V usage is TRBV28 and J usage is TRBJ1-6; D is unresolved. Trimming stripped 5 bases from V and 6 bases from J, with 2 bases between. The germline V gene encodes CDR1 MDHEN and CDR2 SYDVKM. The CDR3 runs 11 residues.

This rearrangement joins TRBV5-4 to TRBJ2-2; tentatively, D is TRBD1 (5 bases). This CDR3 is built from 13 residues. Per germline, CDR1 SGHNT and CDR2 YYREEE (reference sequence). V lost 4 bases and J lost 8, with 12 bases in between. CDR3 residues: CASSPTRGGELFF. DNA for the CDR3: TGTGCCAGCAGCCCGACAAGGGGTGGGGAGCTGTTTTTT.

The chain joins TRBV5-4 to TRBJ2-1, with 8 positions matching TRBD2. The CDR3 consists of 15 residues. CDR1 is SGHNT and CDR2 is YYREEE in the germline V gene (reference sequence). Trimming at V came to 4 bases and at J to 8 bases, leaving 11 bases not matched to a gene. Here the CDR3 DNA reads TGTGCCAGCAGCCCCAGTGACGGGAGGGCCTATGAGCAGTTCTTC. Translated, it gives CASSPSDGRAYEQFF.

The chain couples TRBV6-5 to TRBJ2-7; 11 nucleotides align to TRBD1. The trim removed 5 bases at V and 3 bases at J, leaving 6 bases unmatched. The length of the CDR3 is 15 residues. The germline CDR1 and CDR2 sequences are MNHEY and SVGAGI. CDR3 bases: TGTGCCAGCAGTCCGGACAGGGGGCGCGTCTACGAGCAGTACTTC. Amino acids: CASSPDRGRVYEQYF.

The chain has TRBV5-1 and TRBJ2-2; no clear D gene. CDR3 length: 13 amino acids. Germline V lookup: CDR1 SGHRS, CDR2 YFSETQ. Trimming stripped 4 bases from V and 1 base from J, with 5 bases between. The CDR3 here is CASSIGNTGELFF. CDR3 nucleotide sequence: TGCGCCAGCAGCATCGGGAACACCGGGGAGCTGTTTTTT.

This clone occurred a few times. The chain carries TRBV7-9 and TRBJ2-5; 8 bases line up with TRBD2. Germline V gene sequence: CDR1 SEHNR, CDR2 FQNEAQ (reference sequence). The CDR3 is made up of 15 amino acids. Trimming removed 2 bases from V and 6 bases from J; junction bases left unmatched: 8. The CDR3 nucleotides read TGTGCCAGCAGCTTAATTGGTAGCGGGATGAAGACCCAGTACTTC. Protein product: CASSLIGSGMKTQYF.

The CDR3 reads CASSSGQGESSVWEQYF. The DNA for the CDR3 is TGTGCCAGCAGCTCGGGACAGGGTGAGTCCTCGGTATGGGAGCAGTACTTC. The rearrangement uses TRBV5-6 and TRBJ2-7, with TRBD1 matching over 9 bases. CDR3 length: 17 residues. V lost 3 bases, J lost 7 bases, and 17 bases stayed unmatched. CDR1 SGHDT and CDR2 YYEEEE come from the germline V gene.